Below, 17 T cell receptor beta chains from the same sample are listed, as sequenced in a study of somatic mutations in cytotoxic T cells in rheumatoid arthritis. The table came from immunoSEQ multiplex PCR; TCRdb's copy has only in-frame clones and leaves some out. The data hold 10,000 to 15,000 clones, with more than 65% observed a single time. The material sequenced was CD8+ T cells sorted from blood. Receptors originate from an adult with rheumatoid arthritis.

This clone appeared a few times. This chain uses TRBV28 with TRBJ1-3, with a weak D call TRBD1 (5 bases). The V gene's germline CDR1 is MDHEN and CDR2 SYDVKM. The CDR3 is made up of 15 amino acids. V lost 4 bases, J lost 0 bases, and 10 bases lay in between. CDR3 nucleotide sequence: TGTGCCAGCAGTTGGTACAGGACCTCTGGAAACACCATATATTTT. The encoded protein is CASSWYRTSGNTIYF.

The CDR3 region is CASSWDQGAGTDTQYF. The DNA of the CDR3 is TGCGCCAGCAGCTGGGACCAGGGGGCTGGCACAGATACGCAGTATTTT. The V and J genes are TRBV5-1 and TRBJ2-3; 8 bases are shared with TRBD1. Germline lookup yields CDR1 SGHRS and CDR2 YFSETQ. The CDR3 sequence is 16 residues long. The ends lost 3 bases at V and 1 base at J; junction bases unmatched: 7.

The rearrangement joins TRBV6-5 to TRBJ2-3; the D is unclear. The CDR3 covers 12 residues. Trimming removed 6 bases at V and 5 bases at J, with 9 bases between. CDR1 is MNHEY, CDR2 SVGAGI, per germline. The chain's CDR3 is CASSSGKDTQYF. The CDR3 DNA is TGTGCCAGCAGCTCGGGTAAAGATACGCAGTATTTT.

The genes are TRBV27 and TRBJ2-7, with TRBD2 matching over 8 bases. The CDR3 consists of 16 residues. With 4 bases clipped from V and 5 bases from J, the junction kept 13 bases outside the gene matches. CDR1 and CDR2 (germline): MNHEY, SMNVEV (reference sequence). CDR3 sequence (DNA): TGTGCCAGCAGTTCGGTAGCGGGGAGATCTGGCCACGAGCAGTACTTC. It specifies CASSSVAGRSGHEQYF.

This chain links TRBV4-1 with TRBJ2-7; 7 positions match TRBD2. The junction had 6 bases not matched to a gene; V was cut back by 0 bases and J by 4 bases. Per the germline V gene, CDR1 is MGHRA and CDR2 is YSYEKL. The CDR3 covers 15 residues. The CDR3 is CASSQDQTSLYEQYF. The CDR3 DNA sequence: TGCGCCAGCAGCCAAGATCAGACTAGCCTTTACGAGCAGTACTTC.

This clone was observed a few times. This sequence joins TRBV6-1 and TRBJ2-3, with D tentatively TRBD1 (6 bases). CDR3 size: 18 residues. V lost 2 bases, J lost 0 bases, and 18 bases lay in between. Looked up from germline, CDR1 is MNHNS and CDR2 is SASEGT. The CDR3 protein is CASSELSGGGGSTDTQYF. CDR3 DNA sequence: TGTGCCAGCAGTGAATTAAGTGGGGGCGGCGGGAGCACAGATACGCAGTATTTT.

The genes are TRBV6-6 and TRBJ2-1; the D is unclear. The germline V gene encodes CDR1 MNHNY and CDR2 SVGAGI (reference sequence). This CDR3 comprises 16 residues. V lost 2 bases to trimming and J lost 5 bases, with 16 bases between them. CDR3 sequence (DNA): TGTGCCAGCAGTTACACGCCTGAGGAAGGGAACAATGAGCAGTTCTTC. Residues: CASSYTPEEGNNEQFF.

The chain joins TRBV9 to TRBJ1-2; 7 bases map to TRBD1. The ends lost 2 bases at V and 4 bases at J; junction bases unmatched: 5. This CDR3 region has 14 residues. Per germline, CDR1 SGDLS and CDR2 YYNGEE. CDR3 in DNA: TGTGCCAGCAGCGTCGAGGGACAGTTCTATGGCTACACCTTC. This sequence encodes CASSVEGQFYGYTF.

The rearrangement uses TRBV15 and TRBJ2-2; 7 bases align to TRBD2. V was pared by 7 bases and J by 7 bases, with 12 bases of the junction left unmatched. Germline values: CDR1 LNHNV, CDR2 YYDKDF (reference sequence). CDR3 length: 15 residues. The CDR3 spells CATKEGGSEVGELFF. In DNA form, the CDR3 reads TGTGCCACCAAGGAGGGCGGGAGTGAGGTCGGGGAGCTGTTTTTT.

The V gene is TRBV9, the J gene TRBJ2-2, with 8 bases aligning to TRBD1. V lost 2 bases to trimming and J lost 1 base; unmatched junction nucleotides: 10. This CDR3 has 18 residues. CDR1 is SGDLS, CDR2 YYNGEE, per germline. CDR3 DNA: TGTGCCAGCAGCGTCAGCAGGGGGCGGAATAAGAACACCGGGGAGCTGTTTTTT. It yields the protein CASSVSRGRNKNTGELFF.

V is TRBV6-1 and J is TRBJ1-1, with a tentative D call TRBD1 (6 bases). The germline CDR1 and CDR2 sequences are MNHNS and SASEGT. The CDR3 sequence is 14 residues long. The V end lost 8 bases, the J end lost 1 base, and 14 bases lay between the germline ends. CDR3 bases: TGTGCCAGCCATTCGGGACATTGGAACACTGAAGCTTTCTTT. Protein product: CASHSGHWNTEAFF.

Only a few counts were recorded for this clone. The J gene is TRBJ2-7, the V gene TRBV7-2, with D hard to call. V was cut by 5 bases and J by 1 base, with 12 bases left in between. CDR1 is SGHTA and CDR2 is FQGNSA in the germline V gene. The CDR3 is made up of 14 amino acids. The CDR3 loop is CASSHDADSYEQYF. In DNA form, the CDR3 reads TGTGCCAGCAGCCATGACGCAGATTCCTACGAGCAGTACTTC.

This chain connects TRBV5-6 to TRBJ2-5, with 9 bases fitting TRBD2. With 3 bases clipped from V and 2 bases from J, the junction kept 5 bases outside the gene matches. The CDR3 sequence is 15 residues long. Germline CDR1 SGHDT, CDR2 YYEEEE. The CDR3 bases are TGTGCCAGCAGCTGGGGCGGGAGGGGGCAAGAGACCCAGTACTTC. It specifies CASSWGGRGQETQYF.

The chain is built from TRBV18 and TRBJ1-2; D gene ambiguous. The CDR3 consists of 14 residues. Trimming removed 3 bases from V and 8 bases from J, with 16 bases in between. The germline CDR1 and CDR2 sequences are KGHSH and LQKENI. CDR3 loop: CASSPPLGPEGYTF. In nucleotides, the CDR3 is TGTGCCAGCTCACCTCCTTTAGGGCCCGAGGGCTACACCTTC.

V and J are TRBV12-1 and TRBJ2-1; the D call in the table, TRBD2, was not verified against the DNA. TRBV12-1 is described as a pseudogene. The CDR3 totals 15 residues. This chain's CDR3 is CASSFRAGGPDEQFF. The CDR3 DNA reads as TGTGCCAGCAGCTTTCGAGCGGGAGGGCCCGATGAGCAGTTCTTC.

The chain recombines TRBV2 with TRBJ2-7, with D tentatively TRBD2 (5 bases). The CDR3 consists of 13 residues. CDR1 SNHLY and CDR2 FYNNEI come from the germline V gene. V gave up 4 bases and J gave up 3 bases, with 10 bases separating them. The CDR3 sequence: CASSAPGNYEQYF. Written as DNA, the CDR3 is TGTGCCAGCAGTGCGCCGGGGAACTACGAGCAGTACTTC.

The V call is TRBV19, the J call TRBJ1-4; perhaps TRBD1 as D (6 bases). Germline CDR1 reads LNHDA; CDR2 reads SQIVND (reference sequence). Trimming removed 4 bases from V and 3 bases from J, with 12 bases in between. The CDR3 is 15 amino acids. CDR3 bases: TGTGCCAGTAGTAAGACAGGAGCCCCTAATGAAAAACTGTTTTTT. Translating it yields CASSKTGAPNEKLFF.